The 17 T cell receptor beta chains in this list originate from one sample, sequenced in a study of blood T cell repertoires in COVID-19. TCRdb's copy holds only in-frame clones and misses some; the assay was immunoSEQ multiplex PCR. The sample shows 300,000 to 450,000 clones, over 85% of them seen only once. The sequenced sample consisted of peripheral blood. These receptors all stem from a woman aged 55-70 years with COVID-19, enrolled during active disease.

This clone was observed once. The V gene is TRBV5-6, the J gene TRBJ1-6; D is undetermined. The CDR3 is 15 residues long. Trimming left V 2 bases short and J 5 bases short, with 11 bases between. Germline-derived CDR1 and CDR2 are SGHDT and YYEEEE. The CDR3 region is CASSFWRVDNSPLHF. The CDR3 DNA sequence: TGTGCCAGCAGCTTCTGGCGGGTAGATAATTCACCCCTCCACTTT.

The chain joins TRBV29-1 to TRBJ2-5, with D tentatively TRBD2 (5 bases). Germline CDR1 is SQVTM and CDR2 is ANQGSEA. Trimming removed 4 bases from V and 5 bases from J, with 14 bases in between. The CDR3 runs 13 residues. The CDR3, as DNA: TGCAGCGTTGTTGATGGCGGGTGGGAGACCCAGTACTTC. Encoded protein: CSVVDGGWETQYF. The full variable domain, in which reference TRBV29-1 and TRBJ2-5 provide the parts outside the CDR3, is SAVISQKPSRDICQRGTSLTIQCQVDSQVTMMFWYRQQPGQSLTLIATANQGSEATYESGFVIDKFPISRPNLTFSTLTVSNMSPEDSSIYLCSVVDGGWETQYFGPGTRLLVL.

This clone was observed once. This chain connects TRBV2 to TRBJ2-7; 9 bases line up with TRBD1. CDR3 length: 15 residues. The germline gives CDR1 SNHLY, CDR2 FYNNEI. Trimming cost V 5 bases and J 3 bases; bases outside gene matches: 8. In DNA, the CDR3 is TGTGCCAGCAGTCCCACAGGGGGCGCAGGCTACGAGCAGTACTTC. This gives the protein CASSPTGGAGYEQYF. Full variable domain (outside the CDR3, taken from reference TRBV2 and TRBJ2-7): EPEVTQTPSHQVTQMGQEVILRCVPISNHLYFYWYRQILGQKVEFLVSFYNNEISEKSEIFDDQFSVERPDGSNFTLKIRSTKLEDSAMYFCASSPTGGAGYEQYFGPGTRLTVT.

This clone was found once. In DNA, the CDR3 is TGTGCCAGCAGTTTGCACAGGGCCGACACTGAAGCTTTCTTT. Protein sequence: CASSLHRADTEAFF. The chain carries TRBV28 and TRBJ1-1; possible D gene TRBD1, 6 bases. Germline-derived CDR1 and CDR2 are MDHEN and SYDVKM. The CDR3 has 14 amino acids. The V and J ends lost 3 bases and 3 bases respectively, with 11 bases between them.

CDR3 coding DNA: TGCGCCAGCAGCTTGGGGGACTTTAACTATGGCTACACCTTC. Amino acid sequence: CASSLGDFNYGYTF. The rearrangement joins TRBV5-1 to TRBJ1-2; D is perhaps TRBD1 (5 bases). The germline V gene has CDR1 SGHRS and CDR2 YFSETQ. This CDR3 region has 14 residues. V lost 0 bases to trimming and J lost 1 base, with 7 bases between them.

In its sample, this clone was seen once. V and J are TRBV2 and TRBJ1-5; perhaps TRBD1 as D (6 bases). The CDR3 loop spans 13 amino acids. Germline-derived CDR1 and CDR2 are SNHLY and FYNNEI. V was trimmed by 8 bases and J by 7 bases, leaving 15 bases between them. The CDR3 reads CASGTGGAQPQHF. The CDR3 DNA reads as TGTGCCAGCGGGACGGGGGGGGCGCAGCCCCAGCATTTT.

The rearrangement joins TRBV28 to TRBJ1-1, with a weak D call TRBD1 (6 bases). CDR3 length: 14 amino acids. V was cut by 2 bases and J by 1 base, with 8 bases left in between. The V gene's germline CDR1 is MDHEN and CDR2 SYDVKM. CDR3 protein: CASSLGGGNTEAFF. CDR3 sequence (DNA): TGTGCCAGCAGTTTAGGGGGCGGGAACACTGAAGCTTTCTTT. The full variable domain, with the rest looked up from reference TRBV28 and TRBJ1-1, is DVKVTQSSRYLVKRTGEKVFLECVQDMDHENMFWYRQDPGLGLRLIYFSYDVKMKEKGDIPEGYSVSREKKERFSLILESASTNQTSMYLCASSLGGGNTEAFFGQGTRLTVV.

The gene calls are TRBV3-1 (or the pseudogene TRBV3-2) and TRBJ2-1; TRBD1 agrees at 9 bases. The CDR3 consists of 15 residues. The V gene's germline CDR1 is LGHDT and CDR2 YNNKEL (reference sequence). J gave up 6 bases and V 4 bases, and 7 bases lay outside the gene matches. The CDR3 loop is CASSRGTGSGNEQFF. The CDR3 DNA follows: TGTGCCAGCAGCCGGGGGACAGGGTCGGGCAATGAGCAGTTCTTC.

The rearrangement joins TRBV4-2 to TRBJ1-2, with 7 bases identical to TRBD1. V dropped 2 bases and J dropped 4; count of bases not matched to a gene: 7. Germline CDR1 reads LGHNA; CDR2 reads YNFKEQ. The CDR3 is 15 amino acids. CDR3 residues: CASSQRTGVGYGYTF. The CDR3 nucleotides are TGTGCCAGCAGCCAACGCACAGGGGTGGGCTATGGCTACACCTTC.

The V call is TRBV28, the J call TRBJ1-2; 10 positions agree with TRBD1. The J segment lost 8 bases and the V segment lost 6 bases, leaving 12 bases of the junction unmatched. Looked up from germline, CDR1 is MDHEN and CDR2 is SYDVKM. There are 15 residues in the CDR3. The CDR3 loop is CASSPDRGPGWGYTF. In DNA form, the CDR3 reads TGTGCCAGCAGCCCAGACAGGGGGCCTGGATGGGGCTACACCTTC.

In its sample, this clone was seen many times. Here the CDR3 reads CASSPRDKSLPNTEAFF. The CDR3 DNA reads as TGTGCCAGCAGTCCTAGGGACAAATCTCTCCCGAACACTGAAGCTTTCTTT. This sequence joins TRBV6-6 and TRBJ1-1, with a weak D call TRBD1 (6 bases). This CDR3 comprises 17 residues. CDR1 and CDR2 from the germline V gene are MNHNY and SVGAGI (reference sequence). With 5 bases removed from V and 1 base from J, the gap between germline ends came to 20 bases.

Concerning this clone itself: The same CDR3 can be traced to other DNA sequences in this sample. The gene calls are TRBV7-6 and TRBJ1-1; D gene unclear. The CDR3 has 13 residues. The V gene's germline CDR1 is SGHVS and CDR2 FNYEAQ. The V end was cut by 4 bases, the J end by 2 bases, with 8 bases between. The DNA for the CDR3 is TGTGCCAGCAGCTCCCAGGAAAACACTGAAGCTTTCTTT. Residues: CASSSQENTEAFF. The full variable domain, its missing parts supplied by reference TRBV7-6 and TRBJ1-1, is GAGVSQSPRYKVTKRGQDVALRCDPISGHVSLYWYRQALGQGPEFLTYFNYEAQQDKSGLPNDRFSAERPEGSISTLTIQRTEQRDSAMYRCASSSQENTEAFFGQGTRLTVV.

V is TRBV18 and J is TRBJ2-5, with D perhaps matching TRBD2 (5 bases). Trimming removed 3 bases at V and 1 base at J, with 15 bases between. Germline CDR1 and CDR2: KGHSH and LQKENI. CDR3 length: 16 residues. CDR3 protein: CASSPLADYTQETQYF. CDR3 bases: TGTGCCAGCTCACCCTTGGCAGACTACACCCAAGAGACCCAGTACTTC. The variable domain in full, completed from reference TRBV18 and TRBJ2-5, reads NAGVMQNPRHLVRRRGQEARLRCSPMKGHSHVYWYRQLPEEGLKFMVYLQKENIIDESGMPKERFSAEFPKEGPSILRIQQVVRGDSAAYFCASSPLADYTQETQYFGPGTRLLVL.

The chain carries TRBV28 and TRBJ1-6; tentatively, D is TRBD1 (6 bases). V lost 1 base to trimming and J lost 8 bases, with 15 bases between them. This CDR3 spans 16 amino acids. The germline gives CDR1 MDHEN, CDR2 SYDVKM. The CDR3 here is CASSLSGRGSDSPLHF. CDR3 bases: TGTGCCAGCAGTTTATCCGGGAGGGGGTCGGATTCACCCCTCCACTTT.

By sample fraction, this clone is medium-sized. The CDR3 DNA sequence: TGTGCCAGCAGCCACAGGGTTGGTCAGCCCCAGCATTTT. Protein sequence: CASSHRVGQPQHF. This chain links TRBV28 with TRBJ1-5; weak D call: TRBD1 (6 bases). CDR3 length equals 13 residues. V was pared by 6 bases and J by 6 bases, with 12 bases between. Per the germline V gene, CDR1 is MDHEN and CDR2 is SYDVKM. The full variable domain, its missing parts supplied by reference TRBV28 and TRBJ1-5, is DVKVTQSSRYLVKRTGEKVFLECVQDMDHENMFWYRQDPGLGLRLIYFSYDVKMKEKGDIPEGYSVSREKKERFSLILESASTNQTSMYLCASSHRVGQPQHFGDGTRLSIL.

The V gene is TRBV5-1, the J gene TRBJ2-5; 12 nucleotides match TRBD2. J gave up 5 bases and V 4 bases, and 12 bases lay outside the gene matches. Germline CDR1 SGHRS, CDR2 YFSETQ. The CDR3 consists of 17 residues. CDR3 DNA: TGCGCCAGCAGCGGGGCTAGCGGGGGGGCCAAACAGGAGACCCAGTACTTC. Protein: CASSGASGGAKQETQYF.

This chain uses TRBV18 with TRBJ2-5; D unresolved. From germline, CDR1 is KGHSH and CDR2 LQKENI. This CDR3 comprises 15 residues. Trimming removed 3 bases at V and 2 bases at J, with 13 bases between. CDR3: CASSPGFGGQETQYF. The DNA for the CDR3 is TGTGCCAGCTCACCCGGATTTGGCGGACAAGAGACCCAGTACTTC.